A single T cell receptor beta chain is shown here with its context. In the original workflow: Amplified reference gene primers provided the basis for estimating nucleated cell counts. Clones were sequenced by immunoSEQ multiplex PCR, and TCRdb holds only the in-frame ones, with some missing. From that table come the V and J calls and clone size; the DNA was used to work out D and trimming. The top ten hold roughly 3.2% of the sample, which has some 120,000 clones, more than 70% seen once. This specimen comes from a study of blood T cell repertoires in COVID-19. Study-wide context: T cells, B-cell-depleted T cells, or PBMCs provided the cDNA or gDNA that served as material.

This receptor was obtained from a woman aged 80 or over with COVID-19, enrolled during active disease. Sequencing was carried out using peripheral blood.

CDR3 region: CASSYPLGDSNQPQHF. The CDR3 region has the DNA TGTGCCAGCAGCTATCCCCTCGGGGATAGCAATCAGCCCCAGCATTTT. V gene TRBV7-3 combines with J gene TRBJ1-5; D not certain. Germline CDR1 reads SGHTA; CDR2 reads FQGTGA. Trimming removed 4 bases from V and 0 bases from J, with 13 bases in between. The CDR3 is 16 amino acids.